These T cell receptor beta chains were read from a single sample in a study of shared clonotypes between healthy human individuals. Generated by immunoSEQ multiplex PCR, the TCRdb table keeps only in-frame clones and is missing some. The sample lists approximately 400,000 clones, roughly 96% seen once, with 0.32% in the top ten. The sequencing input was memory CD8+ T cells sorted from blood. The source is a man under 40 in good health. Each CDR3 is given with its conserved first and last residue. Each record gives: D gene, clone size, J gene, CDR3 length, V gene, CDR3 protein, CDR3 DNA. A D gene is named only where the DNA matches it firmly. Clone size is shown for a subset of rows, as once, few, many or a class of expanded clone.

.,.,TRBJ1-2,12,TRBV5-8,CASSLEHQGPTF,TGTGCCAGCAGCTTGGAGCATCAGGGACCCACCTTC
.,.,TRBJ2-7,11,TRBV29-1,CSVGLGYEQYF,TGCAGCGTTGGGTTAGGGTACGAGCAGTACTTC
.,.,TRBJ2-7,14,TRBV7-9,CASSFGTSIYEQYF,TGTGCCAGCAGCTTCGGGACATCTATCTACGAGCAGTACTTC
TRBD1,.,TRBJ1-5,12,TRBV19,CASTGGNQPQHF,TGTGCCAGCACAGGGGGCAATCAGCCCCAGCATTTT
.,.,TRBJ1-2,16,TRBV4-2,CASSQEETDKFYGYTF,TGTGCCAGCAGCCAAGAGGAGACGGATAAGTTCTATGGCTACACCTTC
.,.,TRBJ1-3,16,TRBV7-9,CASSPQVLSSGNTIYF,TGTGCCAGCAGCCCCCAGGTCCTCTCCTCTGGAAACACCATATATTTT
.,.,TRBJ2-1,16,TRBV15,CATSSEGGAPNNEQFF,TGTGCCACCAGCAGTGAGGGAGGAGCCCCCAACAATGAGCAGTTCTTC
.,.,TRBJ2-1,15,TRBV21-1,CASSKRTSEFNEQFF,TGTGCCAGCAGCAAGAGGACTAGCGAATTCAATGAGCAGTTCTTC
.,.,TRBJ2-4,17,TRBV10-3,CAISSDRGWTRVNIQYF,TGTGCCATCAGTTCCGACAGGGGATGGACTAGGGTAAACATTCAGTACTTC
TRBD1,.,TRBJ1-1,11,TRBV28,CASITDRGAFF,TGTGCCAGCATTACCGACAGGGGAGCTTTCTTT
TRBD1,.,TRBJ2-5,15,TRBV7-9,CASGRDRGLLETQYF,TGTGCCAGCGGCAGAGACAGGGGGCTTTTAGAGACCCAGTACTTC
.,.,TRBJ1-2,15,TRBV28,CASSLRYGPNYGYTF,TGTGCCAGCAGTTTAAGGTACGGGCCTAACTATGGCTACACCTTC
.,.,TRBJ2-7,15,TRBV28,CASSTLGLETYEQYF,TGTGCCAGCAGTACGTTAGGCTTGGAGACCTACGAGCAGTACTTC
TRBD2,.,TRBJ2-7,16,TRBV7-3,CASSLKLAGVSYEQYF,TGTGCCAGCAGCTTAAAACTAGCGGGTGTTTCCTACGAGCAGTACTTC
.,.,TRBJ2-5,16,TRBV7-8,CASSLVAGATQETQYF,TGTGCCAGCAGCTTAGTTGCAGGGGCTACCCAAGAGACCCAGTACTTC
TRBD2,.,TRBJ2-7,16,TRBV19,CASSTRTSGNPYEQYF,TGTGCCAGTAGTACCCGGACTAGCGGGAACCCCTACGAGCAGTACTTC
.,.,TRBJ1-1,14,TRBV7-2,CASRLGGAGTEAFF,TGTGCCAGCAGGTTAGGAGGGGCGGGCACTGAAGCTTTCTTT
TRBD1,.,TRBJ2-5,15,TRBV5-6,CASSATGVGWVTQYF,TGTGCCAGCAGCGCGACAGGGGTCGGATGGGTGACCCAGTACTTC
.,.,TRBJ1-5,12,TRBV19,CASKQANQPQHF,TGTGCCAGTAAGCAGGCCAATCAGCCCCAGCATTTT
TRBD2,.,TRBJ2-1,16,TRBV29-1,CSVEDWLAVFSNEQFF,TGCAGCGTTGAGGATTGGCTAGCGGTGTTTAGCAATGAGCAGTTCTTC
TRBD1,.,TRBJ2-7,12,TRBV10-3,CAIGQGTYEQYF,TGTGCCATCGGACAGGGAACCTACGAGCAGTACTTC
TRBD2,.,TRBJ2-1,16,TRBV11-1,CASSLGLAEIYDEQFF,TGTGCCAGCAGCTTAGGGCTAGCGGAGATATACGATGAGCAGTTCTTC
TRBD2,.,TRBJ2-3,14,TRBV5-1,CASSSGLAGDTQYF,TGCGCCAGCAGCTCGGGACTAGCGGGAGATACGCAGTATTTT
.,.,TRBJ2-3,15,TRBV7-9,CASSPLDFSTDTQYF,TGTGCCAGCAGCCCACTAGACTTTAGCACAGATACGCAGTATTTT
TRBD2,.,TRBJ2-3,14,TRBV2,CASRGREAPDTQYF,TGTGCCAGCAGGGGGCGGGAGGCGCCAGATACGCAGTATTTT
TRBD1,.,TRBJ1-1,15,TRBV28,CASNSGGQGGTEAFF,TGTGCCAGCAACTCCGGAGGACAGGGGGGCACTGAAGCTTTCTTT
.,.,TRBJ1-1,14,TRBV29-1,CSVATQGYNSEAFF,TGCAGCGTTGCAACTCAGGGGTATAATTCTGAAGCTTTCTTT
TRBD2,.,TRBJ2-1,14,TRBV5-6,CASSLGLAENEQFF,TGTGCCAGCAGCTTGGGACTAGCGGAAAATGAGCAGTTCTTC
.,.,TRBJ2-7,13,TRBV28,CASSYDNSYEQYF,TGTGCCAGCAGTTATGACAACTCCTACGAGCAGTACTTC
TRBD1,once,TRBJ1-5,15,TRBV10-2,CASSESGQFNQPQHF,TGCGCCAGCAGTGAGTCGGGACAGTTCAATCAGCCCCAGCATTTT
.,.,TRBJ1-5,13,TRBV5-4,CASSLWGSQPQHF,TGTGCCAGCAGCTTGTGGGGCTCTCAGCCCCAGCATTTT
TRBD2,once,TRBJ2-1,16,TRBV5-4,CASSFPTSGAYNEQFF,TGTGCCAGCAGCTTCCCGACTAGCGGCGCCTACAATGAGCAGTTCTTC
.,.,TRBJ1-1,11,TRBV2,CASTMNTEAFF,TGTGCCAGCACAATGAACACTGAAGCTTTCTTT
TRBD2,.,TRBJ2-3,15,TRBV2,CASISAGEPTDTQYF,TGTGCCAGCATCTCAGCGGGAGAACCGACAGATACGCAGTATTTT
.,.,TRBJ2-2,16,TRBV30,CAWSVLGTSTAGELFF,TGTGCCTGGAGTGTACTCGGAACTAGCACCGCCGGGGAGCTGTTTTTT
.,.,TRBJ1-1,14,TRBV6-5,CASSYHGQGAEAFF,TGTGCCAGCAGTTACCATGGCCAGGGCGCTGAAGCTTTCTTT
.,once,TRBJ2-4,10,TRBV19,CASSGDIQYF,TGTGCCAGTAGTGGCGACATTCAGTACTTC
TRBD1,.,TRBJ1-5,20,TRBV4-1,CASSKDSRDRGQLSNQPQHF,TGCGCCAGCAGCAAAGACAGCCGGGACAGGGGGCAACTGAGCAATCAGCCCCAGCATTTT
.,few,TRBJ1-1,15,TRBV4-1,CASSQERPYGTEAFF,TGCGCCAGCAGCCAAGAGAGGCCTTACGGGACTGAAGCTTTCTTT
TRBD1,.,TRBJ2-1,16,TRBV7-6,CASSLVVGQGHNEQFF,TGTGCCAGCAGCTTAGTAGTGGGACAGGGCCACAATGAGCAGTTCTTC
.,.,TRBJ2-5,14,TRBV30,CAWSVSPLQETQYF,TGTGCCTGGAGTGTATCTCCGCTACAAGAGACCCAGTACTTC